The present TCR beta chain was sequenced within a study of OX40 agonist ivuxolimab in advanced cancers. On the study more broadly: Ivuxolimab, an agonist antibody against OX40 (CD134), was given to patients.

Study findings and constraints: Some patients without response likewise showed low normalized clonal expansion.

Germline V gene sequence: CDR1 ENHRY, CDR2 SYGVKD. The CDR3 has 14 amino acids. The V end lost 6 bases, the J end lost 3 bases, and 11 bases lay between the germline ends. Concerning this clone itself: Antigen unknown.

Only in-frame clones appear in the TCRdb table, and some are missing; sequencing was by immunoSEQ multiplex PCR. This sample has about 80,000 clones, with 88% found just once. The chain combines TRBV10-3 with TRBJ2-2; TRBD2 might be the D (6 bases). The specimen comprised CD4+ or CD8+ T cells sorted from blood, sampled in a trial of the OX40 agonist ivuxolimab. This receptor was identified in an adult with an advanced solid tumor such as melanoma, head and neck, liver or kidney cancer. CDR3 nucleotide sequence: TGTGCCATCAGCTCCTCGGGGGACACCGGGGAGCTGTTTTTT. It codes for CAISSSGDTGELFF.